These T cell receptor beta chains were read from a single sample in a study of tumor and adjacent non-tumor tissue in lung cancer. TCRdb reprocessed the multiplex PCR reads with MiXCR, giving one entry per CDR3 protein. The table shows 100,000 or so distinct CDR3 sequences, with about 62% occurring only once. The sequenced sample consisted of distant non-tumor lung tissue. The receptors derive from a man aged 25-45 years with non-small cell lung cancer. The CDR3 runs from the conserved cysteine through the conserved F or W. D genes are given only for firm matches. Expanded clones get a size class; other rows say once, few or many, or leave the size out.

j_call v_call d_call clone_size cdr3_aa cdr3_nt
TRBJ2-7 TRBV12-3/TRBV12-4 . . CASTLELPPYEQYF TGTGCCAGCACTTTGGAGCTGCCCCCCTACGAGCAGTATTTC
TRBJ1-1 TRBV11-3 . . CASSLQASDEAFF TGTGCCAGCAGCTTACAGGCATCGGATGAAGCTTTCTTT
TRBJ1-2 TRBV11-1 . many CASSLIGGLGYTF TGTGCCAGCAGCTTAATTGGGGGGCTCGGCTACACCTTC
TRBJ1-5 TRBV7-2 . . CASSLDLTVPQHF TGTGCCAGCAGCTTAGATCTAACAGTGCCCCAGCATTTT
TRBJ2-3 TRBV6-2/TRBV6-3 . . CTSSRRVGTDTQYF TGTACCAGCAGTCGCCGGGTTGGCACAGATACGCAGTATTTT
TRBJ2-3 TRBV12-3/TRBV12-4 . . CASSTQGLSIDSQYF TGTGCCAGCAGCACACAGGGACTTAGCATAGATTCGCAGTATTTT
TRBJ2-3 TRBV4-3 TRBD2 many CASSQASGGSTDTQYF TGCGCCAGCAGCCAGGCTAGCGGGGGTTCCACAGATACGCAGTATTTT
TRBJ2-5 TRBV11-2 . . CASSLAGWQETQYF TGTGCCAGCAGCTTGGCTGGGTGGCAAGAGACCCAGTACTTC
TRBJ2-7 TRBV11-2 . once CASSLDRDVYYEQYF TGTGCCAGCAGCTTGGATCGAGACGTCTATTACGAGCAGTACTTC
TRBJ2-7 TRBV4-1 TRBD2 . CASSRSSGGTPFYEQYF TGCGCCAGCAGCCGCTCTAGCGGGGGGACTCCCTTCTACGAGCAGTACTTC
TRBJ1-3 TRBV5-4 . many CASSQGSSGNTIYF TGTGCCAGCAGCCAAGGGTCATCTGGAAACACCATATATTTT
TRBJ2-1 TRBV11-3 . . CASSLGRGASYNEQFF TGTGCCAGCAGCTTAGGCCGGGGGGCCTCCTACAATGAGCAGTTCTTC
TRBJ2-1 TRBV6-5 . . CVSSSQRPSELFF TGTGTCAGCAGTTCGCAGCGGCCCAGTGAGCTGTTCTTC
TRBJ2-7 TRBV12-3/TRBV12-4 . few CASSLLSYKQYF TGTGCCAGCAGCCTCCTATCCTACAAGCAGTACTTC
TRBJ2-3 TRBV29-1 . . CRVYGGITGTQYF TGCAGAGTTTATGGGGGAATCACAGGTACGCAGTATTTT
TRBJ1-4 TRBV14 TRBD1 . CASSSGQGRSNEKLLF TGTGCCAGCAGCTCGGGACAGGGTCGGTCTAATGAAAAACTGCTTTTT
TRBJ2-7 TRBV29-1 . few CSVPKIGGYSYEQHF TGCAGCGTCCCAAAAATTGGCGGATATTCCTACGAGCAGCACTTC
TRBJ1-1 TRBV11-2 . . CASSLRREASQAFF TGTGCCAGCAGCCTTAGGAGGGAGGCCAGCCAAGCTTTCTTT
TRBJ2-1 TRBV5-1 TRBD2 many CASSLPTSGNEFF TGCGCCAGCAGCTTACCGACTAGCGGGAATGAGTTCTTC
TRBJ1-6 TRBV11-2 . . CASSSEPGYNSPLHF TGTGCCAGCAGCTCAGAGCCAGGGTACAATTCACCCCTCCACTTT
TRBJ2-7 TRBV6-2/TRBV6-3 . many CASSSHGTRNEQYF TGTGCCAGCAGTTCCCACGGCACCAGGAACGAGCAGTACTTC
TRBJ2-5 TRBV5-4 . few CASSLGQLGQETQYF TGTGCCAGCAGCTTAGGACAGCTTGGGCAAGAGACCCAGTACTTC
TRBJ2-2 TRBV12-5 . . CASGTMDTHTRELFF TGTGCTAGTGGTACCATGGACACGCACACCAGGGAGCTGTTTTTT
TRBJ2-5 TRBV20-1 . many CSAESPAGSVETQYF TGCAGTGCTGAGAGTCCCGCAGGGTCAGTGGAGACCCAGTACTTC
TRBJ2-7 TRBV20-1 . . CSVRGAGASSYEQYF TGCAGTGTTAGAGGAGCAGGAGCATCCTCCTACGAGCAGTACTTC
TRBJ2-7 TRBV4-3 TRBD2 many CASSPQGLAGAGTYEQYF TGCGCCAGCAGCCCTCAAGGGCTAGCGGGGGCAGGAACCTACGAGCAGTACTTC
TRBJ1-2 TRBV6-1 TRBD1 . CASRTSDRVSVGYIF TGTGCCAGCAGAACCTCGGACAGGGTATCGGTTGGTTACATCTTC
TRBJ1-1 TRBV4-1 . . CASSQGLGANTEAFF TGCGCCAGCAGCCAAGGCCTGGGGGCGAACACTGAAGCTTTCTTT
TRBJ2-6 TRBV11-2 TRBD1 . CASGLVRGLGANLLTF TGTGCCAGCGGCTTGGTCAGGGGGCTTGGGGCCAACCTCCTGACTTTC
TRBJ1-5 TRBV7-8 . many CASSLAGKNQPQHF TGTGCCAGCAGCTTAGCAGGGAAAAATCAGCCCCAGCATTTT
TRBJ2-7 TRBV12-5 TRBD1 . CASGPRTGAEQYF TGTGCTAGTGGGCCCAGGACAGGGGCCGAGCAGTACTTC
TRBJ2-5 TRBV6-2/TRBV6-3 . many CASSYIGRETQYF TGTGCCAGCAGTTACATTGGCAGAGAGACCCAGTACTTC
TRBJ2-1 TRBV11-3 TRBD2 . CASSLPELAGVYEHLF TGTGCCAGCAGCTTGCCGGAACTAGCGGGAGTATATGAGCATCTCTTC
TRBJ2-1 TRBV11-3 . . CASSPTSGDEQSF TGTGCAAGCAGCCCCACATCTGGCGATGAGCAGTCCTTC
TRBJ2-6 TRBV11-2 . . CASSLGLESGANVLTF TGTGCCAGCAGCTTAGGTTTGGAGTCAGGGGCCAACGTCCTGACTTTC
TRBJ2-5 TRBV24-1 . many CATSDFLQRSLQETQYF TGTGCCACCAGTGATTTTCTTCAGAGAAGTCTCCAAGAGACCCAGTACTTC
TRBJ1-1 TRBV5-4 TRBD1 once CACSSPDRESFF TGTGCCTGCAGCTCACCTGACAGGGAATCTTTCTTT
TRBJ2-2 TRBV12-3/TRBV12-4 . . CPTSHNIGELFF TGTCCCACCAGTCACAACATCGGGGAGCTGTTTTTT
TRBJ2-7 TRBV12-3/TRBV12-4 . . CASSLREVYEQYF TGTGCCAGCAGTTTGAGGGAGGTATACGAGCAGTACTTT
TRBJ1-5 TRBV25-1 TRBD1 . CASGGQGVSQPQHF TGTGCCAGCGGGGGACAGGGGGTAAGTCAGCCCCAGCATTTT
TRBJ2-1 TRBV29-1 TRBD2 . CSVEDGGGWYEKSF TGCAGTGTTGAAGACGGCGGGGGATGGTATGAGAAGTCCTTC
TRBJ2-7 TRBV4-1 . . CASSRDERGQTYEHYF TGCGCCAGCAGCCGAGACGAGAGAGGACAGACCTACGAGCACTACTTC